The 21 T cell receptor beta chains reported below all come from one sample, sequenced in a study of blood T cell repertoires in COVID-19. Clones were sequenced by immunoSEQ multiplex PCR, and TCRdb holds only the in-frame ones, with some missing. Here the sample spans 250,000 or so clones, roughly 87% being singletons. Sequenced: peripheral blood. The receptors here all came from a young man with active or convalescent COVID-19.

The rearrangement links TRBV19 to TRBJ2-2, with 11 bases identical to TRBD2. V lost 7 bases to trimming and J lost 4 bases; unmatched junction nucleotides: 5. Germline CDR1 LNHDA, CDR2 SQIVND (reference sequence). This CDR3 region has 15 residues. In DNA form, the CDR3 reads TGTGCCAGTATCCGGCTAGCGGGAGGCACCGGGGAGCTGTTTTTT. Translated: CASIRLAGGTGELFF.

The chain couples TRBV5-4 to TRBJ2-2; D may be TRBD2 (5 bases). Germline values: CDR1 SGHNT, CDR2 YYREEE (reference sequence). The CDR3 extends over 14 amino acids. V gave up 3 bases and J gave up 4 bases, with 10 bases separating them. The CDR3 loop is CASSSRGPTGELFF. DNA of the CDR3: TGTGCCAGCAGCTCCCGAGGGCCCACCGGGGAGCTGTTTTTT.

The CDR3 DNA reads as TGTGCCAGCAGTTACAGGACAGGGGAAAGAGCTTTCTTT. Its protein is CASSYRTGERAFF. This rearrangement joins TRBV6-5 to TRBJ1-1, with 9 bases lining up with TRBD1. V lost 2 bases to trimming and J lost 10 bases; unmatched junction nucleotides: 5. This CDR3 contains 13 residues. From germline, CDR1 is MNHEY and CDR2 SVGAGI.

This clone turned up a few times. The rearrangement uses TRBV2 and TRBJ1-2; D unresolved. CDR1 is SNHLY and CDR2 is FYNNEI in the germline V gene. Trimming removed 5 bases from V and 0 bases from J, with 10 bases in between. The CDR3 sequence is 14 residues long. As DNA, the CDR3 is TGTGCCAGCAGTTTGACTTTAGCTAACTATGGCTACACCTTC. It translates to CASSLTLANYGYTF.

As for this clone: The junction does not match germline at one end; this may be a read error. The rearrangement links TRBV5-1 to TRBJ2-7, with D perhaps matching TRBD1 (5 bases). Germline-derived CDR1 and CDR2 are SGHRS and YFSETQ. This CDR3 spans 13 amino acids. The CDR3 nucleotides are TGCGCCAGCAGCCCAGGGCCCTCCAACGAGCAGTACTTC. This codes for CASSPGPSNEQYF. The complete variable domain, with remaining parts taken from reference TRBV5-1 and TRBJ2-7, reads KAGVTQTPRYLIKTRGQQVTLSCSPISGHRSVSWYQQTPGQGLQFLFEYFSETQRNKGNFPGRFSGRQFSNSRSEMNVSTLELGDSALYLCASSPGPSNEQYFGPGTRLTVT.

The chain has TRBV4-3 and TRBJ2-1, with 9 bases fitting TRBD2. J was trimmed by 8 bases and V by 1 base; bases with no gene match: 9. Looked up from germline, CDR1 is LGHNA and CDR2 is YSLEER. CDR3 length: 16 residues. The CDR3 nucleotides are TGCGCCAGCAGCCAAGTTGCGGGAGGGAGGAGCGATGAGCAGTTCTTC. Protein: CASSQVAGGRSDEQFF.

This clone was observed once. The genes are TRBV3-1 (or the pseudogene TRBV3-2) and TRBJ2-4; D may be TRBD2 (6 bases). CDR3 length: 14 amino acids. CDR1 LGHDT and CDR2 YNNKEL come from the germline V gene (reference sequence). V was cut by 1 base and J by 8 bases, with 12 bases left in between. The CDR3 loop reads CASSQAPGEYIQYF. CDR3 DNA sequence: TGTGCCAGCAGCCAAGCCCCGGGAGAGTACATTCAGTACTTC.

The chain links TRBV5-1 to TRBJ2-1; TRBD2 aligns across 8 bases. CDR3 length: 14 amino acids. V shed 6 bases, J shed 7 bases, and the junction held 9 bases outside the gene matches. CDR1 and CDR2 from the germline V gene are SGHRS and YFSETQ. As DNA, the CDR3 is TGCGCCAGCACGAAGAGCGGGAGCCTGAATGAGCAGTTCTTC. Its translation: CASTKSGSLNEQFF.

The sample holds a few counts of this clone. The chain employs TRBV27 and TRBJ1-6; D might be TRBD1 (6 bases). The V gene's germline CDR1 is MNHEY and CDR2 SMNVEV (reference sequence). The CDR3 spans 15 residues. Trimming shortened V by 2 bases and J by 9 bases, and 14 bases separated the two germline ends. CDR3 coding DNA: TGTGCCAGCAGTTTAGGGGCAGGGGCGAGTTCACCCCTCCACTTT. Translation: CASSLGAGASSPLHF.

In its sample, this clone was seen once. The chain carries TRBV27 and TRBJ2-1; 15 positions match TRBD2. The junction had 1 base not matched to a gene; V was cut back by 2 bases and J by 2 bases. Per the germline V gene, CDR1 is MNHEY and CDR2 is SMNVEV (reference sequence). CDR3 length equals 17 residues. The CDR3, as DNA: TGTGCCAGCAGTTTAGGACTAGCGGGAGGGCCCTACAATGAGCAGTTCTTC. It encodes CASSLGLAGGPYNEQFF.

V and J are TRBV2 and TRBJ1-3; 8 bases line up with TRBD1. V lost 8 bases to trimming and J lost 5 bases; unmatched junction nucleotides: 8. The CDR3 sequence is 14 residues long. Germline CDR1 SNHLY, CDR2 FYNNEI. This CDR3 reads CASSGTGERNTIYF. The CDR3 DNA reads TGTGCCAGCTCCGGGACAGGAGAAAGAAACACCATATATTTT.

This clone was seen only a few times. J is TRBJ2-6 and V is TRBV7-9, with 8 bases aligning to TRBD1. The CDR3 covers 17 residues. V shed 0 bases and J 2 bases; nucleotides not matched to a gene: 3. Germline assignment: CDR1 SEHNR and CDR2 FQNEAQ (reference sequence). Here the CDR3 reads CASSLASGGAGANVLTF. The CDR3 nucleotides read TGTGCCAGCAGCTTAGCTTCAGGGGGCGCTGGGGCCAACGTCCTGACTTTC.

This clone was seen just once. The chain employs TRBV5-4 and TRBJ2-6; D is unresolved. Trimming left V 1 base short and J 0 bases short, with 11 bases between. The germline CDR1 and CDR2 sequences are SGHNT and YYREEE (reference sequence). The CDR3 covers 17 residues. The CDR3 spells CASSLSVSLSGANVLTF. The CDR3 DNA sequence: TGTGCCAGCAGCTTGTCGGTCTCACTCTCTGGGGCCAACGTCCTGACTTTC.

V and J are TRBV11-2 and TRBJ2-1; 8 positions agree with TRBD1. Germline loops: CDR1 SGHAT, CDR2 FQNNGV. The V segment lost 6 bases and the J segment 3 bases; nucleotides outside the gene matches: 4. The CDR3 is 14 residues long. The CDR3 region is CASSTGTGYNEQFF. In DNA form, the CDR3 reads TGTGCCAGCAGTACTGGGACAGGCTACAATGAGCAGTTCTTC.

The chain has TRBV10-1 and TRBJ1-1, with D unclear. Trimming took off 3 bases at V and 3 bases at J, with 14 bases between the two ends. The germline V gene encodes CDR1 WNHNN and CDR2 SYGVQD (reference sequence). CDR3 length: 15 amino acids. The CDR3 region is CASSDSGHRDTEAFF. CDR3 DNA sequence: TGCGCCAGCAGTGATTCCGGTCACAGAGACACTGAAGCTTTCTTT.

The V gene is TRBV9, the J gene TRBJ2-7; TRBD2 matches 8 bases. CDR1 and CDR2 (germline): SGDLS, YYNGEE. The CDR3 covers 15 residues. The J segment lost 0 bases and the V segment lost 1 base, leaving 3 bases of the junction unmatched. The DNA for the CDR3 is TGTGCCAGCAGCGTAAGTAGCGGGGACTCCTACGAGCAGTACTTC. Translation gives CASSVSSGDSYEQYF.

The V and J genes are TRBV19 and TRBJ1-1; D perhaps matches TRBD1 (5 bases). The germline V and J ends were trimmed by 5 bases and 2 bases, with 12 bases remaining between them. This CDR3 contains 14 residues. Germline V gene data show CDR1 as LNHDA and CDR2 as SQIVND (reference sequence). The CDR3 DNA follows: TGTGCCAGTAGTCAGGGCCCGTTTAACACTGAAGCTTTCTTT. Its translation: CASSQGPFNTEAFF.

The chain uses TRBV7-3 and TRBJ2-2; D possibly corresponds to TRBD1 (5 bases). CDR3 length: 16 residues. Trimming removed 2 bases from V and 0 bases from J, with 10 bases in between. Germline V lookup: CDR1 SGHTA, CDR2 FQGTGA. The CDR3 bases are TGTGCCAGCAGCTTACAGGGCCCCGCGAACACCGGGGAGCTGTTTTTT. Translating gives CASSLQGPANTGELFF.

The genes are TRBV27 and TRBJ2-7; 7 bases are a match to TRBD1. CDR3 size: 15 residues. Per the germline V gene, CDR1 is MNHEY and CDR2 is SMNVEV (reference sequence). J gave up 2 bases and V 5 bases, and 9 bases lay outside the gene matches. The CDR3 nucleotides read TGTGCCAGCAGTCCTCCTTACAGGGGCACCTACGAGCAGTACTTC. Encoded protein: CASSPPYRGTYEQYF.

The chain links TRBV9 to TRBJ1-1; TRBD1 matches at 9 bases. The CDR3 has 15 amino acids. Per the germline V gene, CDR1 is SGDLS and CDR2 is YYNGEE. Trimming took 0 bases from V and 1 from J; bases not matched to a gene: 1. The CDR3 DNA reads as TGTGCCAGCAGCGTAGGGGACAGGGCGAACACTGAAGCTTTCTTT. It encodes CASSVGDRANTEAFF. Looking up the rest from reference TRBV9 and TRBJ1-1 gives the full variable domain: DSGVTQTPKHLITATGQRVTLRCSPRSGDLSVYWYQQSLDQGLQFLIQYYNGEERAKGNILERFSAQQFPDLHSELNLSSLELGDSALYFCASSVGDRANTEAFFGQGTRLTVV.

The chain employs TRBV27 and TRBJ1-5, with 12 bases aligning to TRBD1. Germline CDR1 is MNHEY and CDR2 is SMNVEV (reference sequence). This CDR3 has 17 residues. After removal of 6 bases from V and 3 bases from J, the junction contained 9 bases not matched to a gene. The CDR3 bases are TGTGCCAGCAGAACAGGGACAGGGGGCGCGAACAATCAGCCCCAGCATTTT. Translated: CASRTGTGGANNQPQHF.